The T cell receptor beta chain described here comes from a study of blood T cells in healthy people across ages. Study details: The capture of about one barcoded beta molecule per two T cells was achieved by template switching.

Germline values: CDR1 MNHEY, CDR2 SVGAGI. Trimming took 7 bases from V and 2 from J, leaving 17 bases between them. CDR3 length: 16 residues. Alongside a J-beta primer mix, a sample-barcoded 5' primer served in a second PCR lasting roughly 6 to 11 cycles. Template switching added a 12-random-nucleotide identifier to every cDNA molecule. MiXCR, applied by TCRdb to the 5' RACE reads, yields one record per CDR3 protein. Among 910,000 or so distinct CDR3 sequences listed, around 54% were seen once. This clonotype was counted a single time. This sequence joins TRBV6-5 and TRBJ2-2, with a weak D call TRBD1 (6 bases). The source of this sequence is a woman aged 55 to 70 in good health. Sequencing was done on a sample of blood. CDR3 sequence reads: CASTRAGTSNTGELFF. The CDR3 DNA follows: TGTGCCAGCACCAGAGCCGGGACAAGCAACACCGGGGAGCTGTTTTTT.